The rows below give T cell receptor beta chains drawn from one sample of a study of Ad26.COV2.S vaccination and SARS-CoV-2 variants. The repertoire was sequenced with immunoSEQ multiplex PCR; TCRdb's copy has only in-frame clones and lacks some. The sample lists roughly 510,000 clones; 87% were seen once. Sequencing used peripheral blood, obtained in a trial of Ad26.COV2.S vaccine versus placebo. The receptor set was obtained from a person between 18 and 60 years old who received the Ad26.COV2.S COVID-19 vaccine or a placebo. The CDR3 runs from the conserved cysteine through the conserved F or W. The D gene is left open where the match is weak. The size entry is marked missing in some rows and otherwise reads once, few, many or a size class.

d_call: .
j_call: TRBJ1-5
clone_size: .
v_call: TRBV19
cdr3_aa: CASSSVFVGTDYYSNQPQHF
cdr3_nt: TGTGCCAGTAGTAGTGTGTTCGTGGGGACGGACTATTATAGCAATCAGCCCCAGCATTTT

d_call: .
j_call: TRBJ1-3
clone_size: .
v_call: TRBV3-1/TRBV3-2
cdr3_aa: CASSLFRVGDKTGNTIYF
cdr3_nt: TGTGCCAGCAGCCTTTTTCGGGTGGGAGACAAAACTGGAAACACCATATATTTT

d_call: .
j_call: TRBJ2-7
clone_size: .
v_call: TRBV30
cdr3_aa: CAWNGEPPYEQYF
cdr3_nt: TGTGCCTGGAACGGGGAACCGCCCTACGAGCAGTACTTC

d_call: .
j_call: TRBJ1-5
clone_size: .
v_call: TRBV2
cdr3_aa: CASRRIPSGWQHF
cdr3_nt: TGTGCCAGCAGGAGGATCCCCTCAGGATGGCAGCATTTT

d_call: TRBD1
j_call: TRBJ2-7
clone_size: .
v_call: TRBV7-8
cdr3_aa: CASSLFPPDRTFPYEQYF
cdr3_nt: TGTGCCAGCAGCTTATTCCCCCCGGACAGGACATTCCCCTACGAGCAGTACTTC

d_call: .
j_call: TRBJ2-2
clone_size: once
v_call: TRBV15
cdr3_aa: CATSRGEGLVDLFGELFF
cdr3_nt: TGTGCCACCAGCAGAGGCGAGGGGCTAGTGGATTTGTTTGGGGAGCTGTTTTTT

d_call: .
j_call: TRBJ2-7
clone_size: .
v_call: TRBV12-3/TRBV12-4
cdr3_aa: CASRTDISYEQYF
cdr3_nt: TGTGCCAGCAGAACAGACATTTCTTACGAGCAGTACTTC

d_call: .
j_call: TRBJ1-3
clone_size: .
v_call: TRBV18
cdr3_aa: CASSRPGRQRGNTIYF
cdr3_nt: TGTGCCAGCTCACGGCCGGGACGGCAACGTGGAAACACCATATATTTT

d_call: .
j_call: TRBJ1-4
clone_size: .
v_call: TRBV9
cdr3_aa: CASSALTGLNEKLFF
cdr3_nt: TGTGCCAGCAGCGCCCTAACCGGGCTGAATGAAAAACTGTTTTTT

d_call: .
j_call: TRBJ2-7
clone_size: .
v_call: TRBV27
cdr3_aa: CASSLSWRGEQYF
cdr3_nt: TGTGCCAGCAGTTTATCGTGGAGAGGGGAGCAGTACTTC

d_call: TRBD2
j_call: TRBJ2-1
clone_size: .
v_call: TRBV10-3
cdr3_aa: CAISRSVAGNEQFF
cdr3_nt: TGTGCCATCAGTCGTTCGGTAGCGGGAAATGAGCAGTTCTTC

d_call: .
j_call: TRBJ2-7
clone_size: .
v_call: TRBV9
cdr3_aa: CASSVEPSRDEQYF
cdr3_nt: TGTGCCAGCAGCGTAGAGCCTTCCCGGGACGAGCAGTACTTC

d_call: .
j_call: TRBJ2-3
clone_size: .
v_call: TRBV19
cdr3_aa: CASSIGRSDTQYF
cdr3_nt: TGTGCCAGTAGTATTGGGAGGTCAGATACGCAGTATTTT

d_call: TRBD2
j_call: TRBJ2-3
clone_size: .
v_call: TRBV18
cdr3_aa: CASSPMASGTDTQYF
cdr3_nt: TGTGCCAGCTCACCAATGGCTAGCGGGACAGATACGCAGTATTTT

d_call: .
j_call: TRBJ1-5
clone_size: .
v_call: TRBV30
cdr3_aa: CAWSVKGARQPQHF
cdr3_nt: TGTGCCTGGAGTGTAAAAGGGGCGCGCCAGCCCCAGCATTTT

d_call: .
j_call: TRBJ2-2
clone_size: .
v_call: TRBV10-3
cdr3_aa: CAISQGAGAGELFF
cdr3_nt: TGTGCCATCAGCCAGGGGGCGGGGGCCGGGGAGCTGTTTTTT

d_call: .
j_call: TRBJ2-6
clone_size: .
v_call: TRBV6-6
cdr3_aa: CASSRANSGANVLTF
cdr3_nt: TGTGCCAGCAGCCGTGCAAACTCTGGGGCCAACGTCCTGACTTTC

d_call: .
j_call: TRBJ2-3
clone_size: .
v_call: TRBV6-1
cdr3_aa: CASSEGGRGDTQYF
cdr3_nt: TGTGCCAGCAGTGAAGGGGGCCGTGGAGATACGCAGTATTTT

d_call: .
j_call: TRBJ2-5
clone_size: .
v_call: TRBV7-8
cdr3_aa: CASSLVRAETQYF
cdr3_nt: TGTGCCAGCAGCTTAGTCAGGGCAGAGACCCAGTACTTC

d_call: TRBD1
j_call: TRBJ2-1
clone_size: .
v_call: TRBV11-2
cdr3_aa: CASSFRTGNRNEQFF
cdr3_nt: TGTGCCAGCAGCTTCCGGACAGGTAATCGCAATGAGCAGTTCTTC

d_call: .
j_call: TRBJ2-4
clone_size: .
v_call: TRBV6-5
cdr3_aa: CASSYSRSTTKNIQYF
cdr3_nt: TGTGCCAGCAGTTACTCGAGATCTACCACCAAAAACATTCAGTACTTC

d_call: TRBD1
j_call: TRBJ1-5
clone_size: .
v_call: TRBV7-9
cdr3_aa: CASSSRDRDNQPQHF
cdr3_nt: TGTGCCAGCAGCTCAAGGGACAGGGACAATCAGCCCCAGCATTTT

d_call: TRBD1
j_call: TRBJ1-2
clone_size: .
v_call: TRBV27
cdr3_aa: CASRISDRADGYTF
cdr3_nt: TGTGCCAGCCGGATCTCCGACAGGGCCGATGGCTACACCTTC

d_call: TRBD2
j_call: TRBJ2-5
clone_size: .
v_call: TRBV5-1
cdr3_aa: CASGLSGSGETQYF
cdr3_nt: TGCGCCAGCGGCCTTAGCGGGAGTGGAGAGACCCAGTACTTC

d_call: .
j_call: TRBJ2-4
clone_size: .
v_call: TRBV6-1
cdr3_aa: CASSRDTIAKNIQYF
cdr3_nt: TGTGCCAGCAGTAGGGACACTATAGCCAAAAACATTCAGTACTTC

d_call: .
j_call: TRBJ1-2
clone_size: .
v_call: TRBV7-8
cdr3_aa: CASSFGTDYGYTF
cdr3_nt: TGTGCCAGCAGCTTCGGGACCGACTATGGCTACACCTTC

d_call: TRBD1
j_call: TRBJ1-1
clone_size: .
v_call: TRBV25-1
cdr3_aa: CASSALQGAVVTEAFF
cdr3_nt: TGTGCCAGCAGTGCTCTACAGGGGGCCGTGGTCACTGAAGCTTTCTTT

d_call: .
j_call: TRBJ2-1
clone_size: .
v_call: TRBV5-4
cdr3_aa: CASSPEGSGEQFF
cdr3_nt: TGTGCCAGCAGCCCGGAGGGGTCCGGTGAGCAGTTCTTC

d_call: .
j_call: TRBJ2-3
clone_size: .
v_call: TRBV28
cdr3_aa: CASSLLTGDQRDTQYF
cdr3_nt: TGTGCCAGCAGTTTATTAACGGGGGACCAAAGGGATACGCAGTATTTT

d_call: .
j_call: TRBJ2-1
clone_size: .
v_call: TRBV3-1/TRBV3-2
cdr3_aa: CASSQDPRFPHEQFF
cdr3_nt: TGTGCCAGCAGCCAAGATCCCCGATTCCCCCATGAGCAGTTCTTC

d_call: .
j_call: TRBJ1-5
clone_size: .
v_call: TRBV2
cdr3_aa: CASSGDLGLPQHF
cdr3_nt: TGTGCCAGCAGTGGGGACCTCGGTTTGCCCCAGCATTTT

d_call: .
j_call: TRBJ2-7
clone_size: .
v_call: TRBV4-2
cdr3_aa: CASSQEVGATSYEQYF
cdr3_nt: TGTGCCAGCAGCCAAGAGGTCGGGGCCACCTCCTACGAGCAGTACTTC

d_call: .
j_call: TRBJ2-7
clone_size: .
v_call: TRBV6-1
cdr3_aa: CASSEKGGGEQYF
cdr3_nt: TGTGCCAGCAGTGAAAAAGGAGGGGGCGAGCAGTACTTC

d_call: TRBD2
j_call: TRBJ2-2
clone_size: .
v_call: TRBV6-4
cdr3_aa: CASRREGVGELFF
cdr3_nt: TGTGCCAGCAGGCGGGAGGGCGTCGGGGAGCTGTTTTTT

d_call: .
j_call: TRBJ1-5
clone_size: few
v_call: TRBV19
cdr3_aa: CASSMGQSRNQPQHF
cdr3_nt: TGTGCCAGTAGTATGGGGCAGAGCCGTAATCAGCCCCAGCATTTT

d_call: TRBD2
j_call: TRBJ2-1
clone_size: .
v_call: TRBV28
cdr3_aa: CASSFSGAYNEQFF
cdr3_nt: TGTGCCAGCAGTTTTAGCGGGGCCTACAATGAGCAGTTCTTC

d_call: TRBD2
j_call: TRBJ2-7
clone_size: .
v_call: TRBV6-1
cdr3_aa: CASSEDAYTGTIYEQYF
cdr3_nt: TGTGCCAGCAGTGAAGACGCCTACACCGGGACTATCTACGAGCAGTACTTC

d_call: .
j_call: TRBJ1-1
clone_size: .
v_call: TRBV6-5
cdr3_aa: CASTEGSLAFF
cdr3_nt: TGTGCCAGCACCGAAGGTTCTTTGGCTTTCTTT

d_call: .
j_call: TRBJ1-4
clone_size: .
v_call: TRBV11-2
cdr3_aa: CASSLDQQRSNEKLFF
cdr3_nt: TGTGCCAGCAGCTTAGATCAGCAGAGGTCTAATGAAAAACTGTTTTTT

d_call: .
j_call: TRBJ1-2
clone_size: .
v_call: TRBV28
cdr3_aa: CASRLGGPGDGYTF
cdr3_nt: TGTGCCAGCAGGTTGGGGGGCCCAGGGGATGGCTACACCTTC

d_call: TRBD2
j_call: TRBJ2-3
clone_size: .
v_call: TRBV5-1
cdr3_aa: CASSPGLAGGPTDTQYF
cdr3_nt: TGCGCCAGCAGCCCGGGACTAGCGGGAGGGCCGACAGATACGCAGTATTTT